This TCR beta chain was retrieved from a study of cytomegalovirus exposure and HLA in healthy donors. Study results and caveats: Association of a missense DCLRE1C variant with TCR beta V- and J-gene trimming was reported in a later analysis. Sequence variants that were highly shared formed a cluster that was likely a sequencing artifact.

This clone showed up just once. What it binds is not known. Both 60 Vbeta primers and 13 Jbeta primers went into the PCR. TCRdb's copy holds only in-frame clones and misses some; the assay was immunoSEQ multiplex PCR. The repertoire consists of about 240,000 clones, with over 70% occurring once and the leading ten covering 8%. Sequencing input: PBMCs. The receptor comes from a woman in her fifties or sixties in good health and CMV-seropositive.

CDR3: CASTGSVGEQFF. CDR3 nucleotide sequence: TGTGCCAGCACAGGTTCGGTTGGTGAGCAGTTCTTC. V usage is TRBV2 and J usage is TRBJ2-1; D remains ambiguous. The CDR3 extends over 12 amino acids. In germline, CDR1 is SNHLY, CDR2 FYNNEI. The V gene lost 7 bases and the J gene lost 9 bases, with 13 bases spanning the gap.